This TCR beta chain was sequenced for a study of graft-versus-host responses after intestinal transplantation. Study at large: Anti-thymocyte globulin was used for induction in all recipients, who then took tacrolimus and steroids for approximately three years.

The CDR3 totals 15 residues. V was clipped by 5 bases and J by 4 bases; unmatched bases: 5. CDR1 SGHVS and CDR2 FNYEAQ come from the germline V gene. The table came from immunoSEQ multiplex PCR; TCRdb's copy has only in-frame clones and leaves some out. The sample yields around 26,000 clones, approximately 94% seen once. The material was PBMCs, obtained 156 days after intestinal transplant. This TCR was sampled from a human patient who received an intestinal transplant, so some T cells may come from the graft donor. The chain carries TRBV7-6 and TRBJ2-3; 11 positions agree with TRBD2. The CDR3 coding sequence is TGTGCCAGCAGCCCTAGCGGGAGGATGTCAGATACGCAGTATTTT. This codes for CASSPSGRMSDTQYF.